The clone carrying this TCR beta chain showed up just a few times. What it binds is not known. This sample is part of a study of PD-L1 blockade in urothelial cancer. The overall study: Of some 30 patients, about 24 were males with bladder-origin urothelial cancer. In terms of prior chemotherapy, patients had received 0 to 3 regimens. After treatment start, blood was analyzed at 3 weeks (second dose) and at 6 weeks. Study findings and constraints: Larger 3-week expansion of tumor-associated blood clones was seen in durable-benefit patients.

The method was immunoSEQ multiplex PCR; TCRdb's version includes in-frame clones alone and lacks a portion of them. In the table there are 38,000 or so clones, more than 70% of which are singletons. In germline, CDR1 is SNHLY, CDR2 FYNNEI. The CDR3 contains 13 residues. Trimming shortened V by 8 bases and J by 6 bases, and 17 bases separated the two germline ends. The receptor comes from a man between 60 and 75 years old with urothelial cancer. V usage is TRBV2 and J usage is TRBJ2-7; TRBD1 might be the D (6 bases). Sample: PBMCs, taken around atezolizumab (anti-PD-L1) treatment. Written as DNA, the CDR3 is TGTGCCAGCGCCTCTGACCGGGACACCGAGCAGTACTTC. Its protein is CASASDRDTEQYF.